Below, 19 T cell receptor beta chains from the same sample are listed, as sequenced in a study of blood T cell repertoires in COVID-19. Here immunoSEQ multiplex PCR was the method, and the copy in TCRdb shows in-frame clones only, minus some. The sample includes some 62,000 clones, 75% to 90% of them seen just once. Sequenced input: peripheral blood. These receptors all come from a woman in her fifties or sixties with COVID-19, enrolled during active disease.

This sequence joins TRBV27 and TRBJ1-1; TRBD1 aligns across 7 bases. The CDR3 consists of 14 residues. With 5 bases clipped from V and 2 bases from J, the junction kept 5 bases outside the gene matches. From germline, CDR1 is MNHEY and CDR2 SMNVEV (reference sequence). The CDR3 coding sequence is TGTGCCAGCAGTCCCGGGACAGAAAACACTGAAGCTTTCTTT. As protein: CASSPGTENTEAFF.

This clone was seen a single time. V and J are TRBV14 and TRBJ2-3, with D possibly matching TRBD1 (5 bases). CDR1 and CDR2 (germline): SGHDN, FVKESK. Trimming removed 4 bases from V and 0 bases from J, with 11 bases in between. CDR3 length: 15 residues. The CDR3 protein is CASSPWGQSTDTQYF. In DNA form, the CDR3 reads TGTGCCAGCAGCCCGTGGGGCCAAAGCACAGATACGCAGTATTTT.

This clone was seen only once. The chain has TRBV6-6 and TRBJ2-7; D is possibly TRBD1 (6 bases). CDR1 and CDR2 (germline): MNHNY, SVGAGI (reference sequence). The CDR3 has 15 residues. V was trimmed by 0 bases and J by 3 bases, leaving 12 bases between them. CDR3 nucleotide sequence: TGTGCCAGCAGTTACTCCCCGTCAGGGGTCTACGAGCAGTACTTC. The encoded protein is CASSYSPSGVYEQYF.

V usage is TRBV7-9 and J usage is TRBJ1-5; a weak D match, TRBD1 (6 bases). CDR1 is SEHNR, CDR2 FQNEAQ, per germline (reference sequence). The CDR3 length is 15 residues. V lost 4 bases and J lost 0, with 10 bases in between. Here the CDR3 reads CASSSRQDSNQPQHF. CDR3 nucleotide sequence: TGTGCCAGCAGCTCAAGACAGGATAGCAATCAGCCCCAGCATTTT. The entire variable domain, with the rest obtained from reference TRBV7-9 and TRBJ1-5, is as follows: DTGVSQNPRHKITKRGQNVTFRCDPISEHNRLYWYRQTLGQGPEFLTYFQNEAQLEKSRLLSDRFSAERPKGSFSTLEIQRTEQGDSAMYLCASSSRQDSNQPQHFGDGTRLSIL.

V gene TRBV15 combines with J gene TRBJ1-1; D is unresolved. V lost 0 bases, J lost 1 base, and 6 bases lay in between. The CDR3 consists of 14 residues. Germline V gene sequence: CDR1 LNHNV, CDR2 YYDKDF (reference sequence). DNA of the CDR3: TGTGCCACCAGCAGAGACGGAGGGAACACTGAAGCTTTCTTT. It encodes CATSRDGGNTEAFF.

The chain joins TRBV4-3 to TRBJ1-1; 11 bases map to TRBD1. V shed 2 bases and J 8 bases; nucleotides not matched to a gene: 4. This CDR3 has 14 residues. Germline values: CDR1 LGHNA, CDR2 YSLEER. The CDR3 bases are TGCGCCAGCAGCCAAAAGGGGACAGGGGGGGAAGCTTTCTTT. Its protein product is CASSQKGTGGEAFF.

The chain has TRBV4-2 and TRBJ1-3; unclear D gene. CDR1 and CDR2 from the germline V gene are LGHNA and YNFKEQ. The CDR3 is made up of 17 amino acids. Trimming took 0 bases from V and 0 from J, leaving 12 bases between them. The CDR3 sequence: CASSQDTGSHSGNTIYF. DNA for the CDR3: TGTGCCAGCAGCCAAGATACCGGGAGCCACTCTGGAAACACCATATATTTT.

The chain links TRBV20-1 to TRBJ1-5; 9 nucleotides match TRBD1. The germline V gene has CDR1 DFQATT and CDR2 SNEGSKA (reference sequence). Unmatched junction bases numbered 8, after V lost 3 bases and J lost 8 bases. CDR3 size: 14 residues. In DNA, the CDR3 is TGCAGTGCTAGTGTGGGGACAGGGCAGAAGCCCCAGCATTTT. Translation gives CSASVGTGQKPQHF.

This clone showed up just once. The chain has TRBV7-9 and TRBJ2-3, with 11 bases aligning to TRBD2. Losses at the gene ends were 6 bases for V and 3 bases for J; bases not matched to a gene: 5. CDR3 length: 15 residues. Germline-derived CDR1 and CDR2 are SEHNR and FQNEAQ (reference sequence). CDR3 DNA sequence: TGTGCCAGCAGTCGCACTAGCGGGAGAACAGATACGCAGTATTTT. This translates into CASSRTSGRTDTQYF. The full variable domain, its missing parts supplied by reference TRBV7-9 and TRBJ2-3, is DTGVSQNPRHKITKRGQNVTFRCDPISEHNRLYWYRQTLGQGPEFLTYFQNEAQLEKSRLLSDRFSAERPKGSFSTLEIQRTEQGDSAMYLCASSRTSGRTDTQYFGPGTRLTVL.

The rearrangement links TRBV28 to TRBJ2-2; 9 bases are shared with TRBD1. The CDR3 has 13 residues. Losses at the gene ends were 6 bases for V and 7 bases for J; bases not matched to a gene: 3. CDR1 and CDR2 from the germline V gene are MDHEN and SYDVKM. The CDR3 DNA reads TGTGCCAGCAGACGACAGGGGGGCGGGGAGCTGTTTTTT. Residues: CASRRQGGGELFF.

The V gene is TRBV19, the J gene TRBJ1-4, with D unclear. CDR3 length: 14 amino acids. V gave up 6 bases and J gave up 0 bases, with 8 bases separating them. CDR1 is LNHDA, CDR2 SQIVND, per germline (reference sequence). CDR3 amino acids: CASRRATTNEKLFF. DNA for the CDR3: TGTGCCAGTAGGCGGGCGACAACTAATGAAAAACTGTTTTTT.

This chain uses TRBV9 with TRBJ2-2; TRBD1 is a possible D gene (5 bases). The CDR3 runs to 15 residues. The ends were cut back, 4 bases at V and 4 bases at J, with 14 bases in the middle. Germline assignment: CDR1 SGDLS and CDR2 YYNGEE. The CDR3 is CASSLGAGLTGELFF. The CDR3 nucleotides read TGTGCCAGCAGCCTAGGGGCAGGTCTCACCGGGGAGCTGTTTTTT.

The CDR3 sequence: CASSPPLETQYF. The CDR3 region has the DNA TGTGCCAGCAGCCCTCCTCTAGAGACCCAGTACTTC. V usage is TRBV7-2 and J usage is TRBJ2-5; D gene uncertain. V was cut by 5 bases and J by 4 bases, with 8 bases left in between. The CDR3 runs 12 residues. Germline CDR1 reads SGHTA; CDR2 reads FQGNSA.

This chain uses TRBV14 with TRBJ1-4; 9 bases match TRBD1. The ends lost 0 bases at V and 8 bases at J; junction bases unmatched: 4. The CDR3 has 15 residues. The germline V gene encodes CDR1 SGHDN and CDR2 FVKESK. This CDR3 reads CASSQEDRGGEKLFF. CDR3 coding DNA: TGTGCCAGCAGCCAAGAGGACAGGGGAGGGGAAAAACTGTTTTTT.

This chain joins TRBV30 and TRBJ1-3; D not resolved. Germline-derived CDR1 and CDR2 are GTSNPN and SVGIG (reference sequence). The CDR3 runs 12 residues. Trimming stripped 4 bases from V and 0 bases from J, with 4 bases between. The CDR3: CAWTYSGNTIYF. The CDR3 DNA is TGTGCCTGGACTTACTCTGGAAACACCATATATTTT.

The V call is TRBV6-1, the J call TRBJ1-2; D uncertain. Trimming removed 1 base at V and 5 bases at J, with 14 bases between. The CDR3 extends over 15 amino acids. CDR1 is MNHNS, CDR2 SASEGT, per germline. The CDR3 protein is CASSEGGAFVYGYTF. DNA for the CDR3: TGTGCCAGCAGTGAAGGTGGAGCGTTTGTTTATGGCTACACCTTC.

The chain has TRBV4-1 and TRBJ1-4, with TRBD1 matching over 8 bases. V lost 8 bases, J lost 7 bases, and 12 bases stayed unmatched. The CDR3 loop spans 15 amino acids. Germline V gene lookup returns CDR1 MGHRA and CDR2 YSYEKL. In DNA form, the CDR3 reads TGCGCCAGCTACGCCACAGGGGGACAGCTTGAAAAACTGTTTTTT. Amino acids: CASYATGGQLEKLFF.

The CDR3 here is CASSLPGDDSYNEQFF. The CDR3 DNA is TGCGCCAGCAGCTTGCCGGGGGACGACTCCTACAATGAGCAGTTCTTC. The V call is TRBV5-1, the J call TRBJ2-1; a weak D match, TRBD2 (6 bases). In germline, CDR1 is SGHRS, CDR2 YFSETQ. There are 16 residues in the CDR3. Trimming removed 1 base from V and 0 bases from J, with 11 bases in between.

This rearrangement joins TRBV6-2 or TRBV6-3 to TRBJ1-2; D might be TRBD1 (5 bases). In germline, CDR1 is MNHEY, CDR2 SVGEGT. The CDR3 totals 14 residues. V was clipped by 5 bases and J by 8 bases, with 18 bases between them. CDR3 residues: CASSIFQGSWGYTF. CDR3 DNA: TGTGCCAGCAGTATATTCCAGGGCTCCTGGGGCTACACCTTC.